This TCR beta chain derives from a study of CD8 T cells in Susac syndrome. Random hexamers were used to reverse transcribe an amount of roughly 0.5 to 1 ug RNA. TCRdb itself ran the immunoSEQ multiplex PCR reads through MiXCR, one entry per CDR3 protein. The table shows approximately 25,000 distinct CDR3 sequences, with roughly 93% occurring only once. Sequencing of TCR beta was undertaken in CD8+ and CD4+ T cells derived from blood. CDR1 is SNHLY, CDR2 FYNNEI, per germline. With 6 bases removed from V and 2 bases from J, the gap between germline ends came to 14 bases. The CDR3 totals 14 residues. This TCR was recovered from a human donor with Susac syndrome. The chain joins TRBV2 to TRBJ2-7, with D hard to call. Sample: CD8+ T cells from PBMCs. In nucleotides, the CDR3 is TGTGCCAGCAGGGAAACCAGTCCGACCTACGAGCAGTACTTC. Its protein is CASRETSPTYEQYF.